This T cell receptor beta chain was sequenced for a study of beta chain features in type 1 diabetes. Study-wide findings and caveats: Shorter templates might be favored by PCR, and equally so in patients and in controls.

Germline V gene data show CDR1 as SGHKS and CDR2 as YYEKEE (reference sequence). This CDR3 has 20 residues. V was shortened by 0 bases and J by 9 bases, with 31 bases between the two germline ends. A note on this clone: Its antigen remains unidentified.

Reverse transcribing all isolated RNA meant expressed TCRB transcripts were sequenced. Measured with immunoSEQ multiplex PCR; TCRdb has only the in-frame clones, and not every one. Among under 900,000 clones listed, around a sixth were seen once. This TCR was recovered from a woman in her late teens or twenties in good health. Sequenced: naive CD4+ T cells from blood. V usage is TRBV5-5 and J usage is TRBJ2-4, with D perhaps matching TRBD2 (5 bases). The CDR3 loop is CASSLEHSRSGKEARGIQYF. In nucleotides, the CDR3 is TGTGCCAGCAGCTTGGAGCACTCCAGGTCCGGGAAAGAGGCAAGAGGCATTCAGTACTTC.